A single sample gave rise to the 20 T cell receptor beta chains below, sequenced in a study of blood T cells in healthy people across ages. The authors ran a second PCR of about 7 to 12 cycles using a sample-barcoded 5' primer and a J-beta primer mix. TCRdb analysed the 5' RACE reads with MiXCR anew, one entry per CDR3 protein. In the table there are about 780,000 distinct CDR3 sequences, around 62% of which are singletons. The sample taken for sequencing was blood. All receptors derive from a man between 25 and 39 years old in good health.

Ten or more counts support this clonotype. The junction shows a germline mismatch at one end, possibly a read error. The rearrangement uses TRBV7-2 and TRBJ2-5; D remains ambiguous. The CDR3 covers 11 residues. Germline-derived CDR1 and CDR2 are SGHTA and FQGNSA. Here the CDR3 reads CASRLGETQYF. CDR3 DNA: TGTGCCAGCAGGTTAGGGGAGACCCAGTACTTC.

This sequence joins TRBV4-2 and TRBJ2-7; the D is unclear. The CDR3 sequence is 14 residues long. Deletions cut 0 bases from V and 1 base from J, with 7 bases between. CDR1 and CDR2 from the germline V gene are LGHNA and YNFKEQ. The CDR3 protein is CASSQETLSYEQYF. The CDR3 DNA reads TGTGCCAGCAGCCAAGAGACTCTATCCTACGAGCAGTACTTC.

This chain uses TRBV9 with TRBJ2-1, with a tentative D call TRBD1 (5 bases). The germline V and J ends were trimmed by 4 bases and 0 bases, with 14 bases remaining between them. Per germline, CDR1 SGDLS and CDR2 YYNGEE. This CDR3 spans 16 amino acids. CDR3 amino acids: CASSPYGADSYNEQFF. The DNA of the CDR3 is TGTGCCAGCAGCCCGTATGGGGCGGACTCCTACAATGAGCAGTTCTTC. Full variable domain (outside the CDR3, taken from reference TRBV9 and TRBJ2-1): DSGVTQTPKHLITATGQRVTLRCSPRSGDLSVYWYQQSLDQGLQFLIQYYNGEERAKGNILERFSAQQFPDLHSELNLSSLELGDSALYFCASSPYGADSYNEQFFGPGTRLTVL.

This clonotype was observed a handful of times. The chain recombines TRBV12-3 or TRBV12-4 with TRBJ2-3, with a weak D call TRBD1 (5 bases). The CDR3 loop spans 13 amino acids. The V gene lost 8 bases and the J gene lost 1 base, with 10 bases spanning the gap. This CDR3 reads CASAVGRTDTQYF. For the CDR3, the DNA is TGTGCCAGCGCCGTGGGGCGCACAGATACGCAGTATTTT.

DNA of the CDR3: TGTGCCAGCATGGGGGAACCGAGCTCCTACGAGCAGTACTTC. This codes for CASMGEPSSYEQYF. This sequence joins TRBV2 and TRBJ2-7; D may be TRBD1 or TRBD2 (5 bases each). Germline CDR1 is SNHLY and CDR2 is FYNNEI. This CDR3 has 14 residues. Trimming took 7 bases from V and 0 from J, leaving 13 bases between them.

The chain has TRBV11-2 and TRBJ2-5; TRBD2 might be the D (6 bases). The germline V gene has CDR1 SGHAT and CDR2 FQNNGV. There are 14 residues in the CDR3. Trimming took 7 bases from V and 5 from J, leaving 17 bases between them. The CDR3 loop reads CASNPTGGGETQYF. The DNA for the CDR3 is TGTGCCAGCAACCCGACCGGGGGTGGCGAGACCCAGTACTTC. The full variable domain, in which reference TRBV11-2 and TRBJ2-5 provide the parts outside the CDR3, is EAGVAQSPRYKIIEKRQSVAFWCNPISGHATLYWYQQILGQGPKLLIQFQNNGVVDDSQLPKDRFSAERLKGVDSTLKIQPAKLEDSAVYLCASNPTGGGETQYFGPGTRLLVL.

This clonotype was seen more than once but under ten times. The CDR3 region is CASSLVGGHYEQYF. The CDR3 nucleotides read TGTGCCAGCAGCTTAGTTGGGGGACACTACGAGCAGTACTTC. The rearrangement joins TRBV7-2 to TRBJ2-7; D is possibly TRBD1 (6 bases). From germline, CDR1 is SGHTA and CDR2 FQGNSA. The CDR3 extends over 14 amino acids. The V end lost 1 base, the J end lost 3 bases, and 10 bases lay between the germline ends.

The chain is built from TRBV2 and TRBJ2-2; tentatively, D is TRBD1 or TRBD2 (5 bases each). The length of the CDR3 is 18 residues. V gave up 5 bases and J gave up 0 bases, with 19 bases separating them. The germline gives CDR1 SNHLY, CDR2 FYNNEI. CDR3 loop: CASSKPGRADSNTGELFF. The CDR3 DNA sequence: TGTGCCAGCAGTAAACCGGGACGAGCGGATTCGAACACCGGGGAGCTGTTTTTT. The full variable domain, rest sourced from reference TRBV2 and TRBJ2-2, is EPEVTQTPSHQVTQMGQEVILRCVPISNHLYFYWYRQILGQKVEFLVSFYNNEISEKSEIFDDQFSVERPDGSNFTLKIRSTKLEDSAMYFCASSKPGRADSNTGELFFGEGSRLTVL.

This rearrangement joins TRBV10-2 to TRBJ1-2; D is perhaps TRBD1 (6 bases). The CDR3 extends over 15 amino acids. Germline V gene data show CDR1 as WSHSY and CDR2 as SAAADI. The V end was cut by 1 base, the J end by 6 bases, with 15 bases between. The chain's CDR3 is CASSEWRTAPHGYTF. In nucleotides, the CDR3 is TGCGCCAGCAGTGAGTGGCGGACAGCGCCTCATGGCTACACCTTC.

The V and J genes are TRBV5-1 and TRBJ2-5; TRBD1 aligns across 7 bases. The J segment lost 4 bases and the V segment lost 1 base, leaving 7 bases of the junction unmatched. This CDR3 has 15 amino acids. In germline, CDR1 is SGHRS, CDR2 YFSETQ. CDR3 region: CASSLRGGEGETQYF. The CDR3 DNA reads as TGCGCCAGCAGCTTGAGAGGGGGCGAGGGAGAGACCCAGTACTTC.

The rearrangement joins TRBV7-2 to TRBJ1-5; TRBD1 matches at 7 bases. With 5 bases clipped from V and 7 bases from J, the junction kept 8 bases outside the gene matches. CDR1 and CDR2 (germline): SGHTA, FQGNSA. There are 14 residues in the CDR3. CDR3 amino acids: CASSLTGADQPQHF. The CDR3 DNA reads TGTGCCAGCAGCCTTACAGGGGCGGACCAGCCCCAGCATTTT.

The V and J genes are TRBV6-2 or TRBV6-3 and TRBJ2-3; 8 bases match TRBD2. The CDR3 has 17 amino acids. The germline gives CDR1 MNHEY, CDR2 SVGEGT. V lost 2 bases to trimming and J lost 5 bases; unmatched junction nucleotides: 12. The CDR3 nucleotides are TGTGCCAGCAGTTACGACCTCTACTCGGGGGGGTTAGATACGCAGTATTTT. It yields the protein CASSYDLYSGGLDTQYF.

The chain has TRBV11-2 and TRBJ2-1; weak D call: TRBD2 (5 bases). Trimming left V 3 bases short and J 0 bases short, with 18 bases between. This CDR3 spans 18 amino acids. Per germline, CDR1 SGHAT and CDR2 FQNNGV. This CDR3 reads CASSLDLGSPPSYNEQFF. CDR3 DNA sequence: TGTGCCAGCAGCTTGGACTTAGGCAGCCCGCCCTCCTACAATGAGCAGTTCTTC. Filled out from reference TRBV11-2 and TRBJ2-1, the complete variable domain reads EAGVAQSPRYKIIEKRQSVAFWCNPISGHATLYWYQQILGQGPKLLIQFQNNGVVDDSQLPKDRFSAERLKGVDSTLKIQPAKLEDSAVYLCASSLDLGSPPSYNEQFFGPGTRLTVL.

The rearrangement links TRBV12-3 or TRBV12-4 to TRBJ1-4, with 7 bases matching TRBD1. The CDR3 covers 15 residues. The junction had 10 bases not matched to a gene; V was cut back by 4 bases and J by 8 bases. CDR3: CASSWRDRAGEKLFF. CDR3 nucleotide sequence: TGTGCCAGCAGTTGGAGAGACAGGGCAGGCGAAAAACTGTTTTTT.

This chain links TRBV20-1 with TRBJ2-7; either TRBD1 or TRBD2 may fit D (5 bases each). V lost 2 bases and J lost 2, with 13 bases in between. This CDR3 is built from 14 residues. Per germline, CDR1 DFQATT and CDR2 SNEGSKA (reference sequence). In DNA form, the CDR3 reads TGCAGTGCTAGACGGACTGGGACGCCCTACGAGCAGTACTTC. Residues: CSARRTGTPYEQYF.

This rearrangement joins TRBV15 to TRBJ1-5, with 8 bases that match TRBD1. The length of the CDR3 is 17 residues. The V and J ends lost 0 bases and 5 bases, in that order; junction bases with no gene match: 9. Germline V gene lookup returns CDR1 LNHNV and CDR2 YYDKDF (reference sequence). In DNA, the CDR3 is TGTGCCACCAGCAGAGATGACCTAAGGACAGGGTATCAGCCCCAGCATTTT. Protein: CATSRDDLRTGYQPQHF.

The chain carries TRBV12-3 or TRBV12-4 and TRBJ2-1; 10 bases map to TRBD2. V lost 6 bases, J lost 10 bases, and 12 bases stayed unmatched. The CDR3 loop spans 15 amino acids. Here the CDR3 reads CASRVSGGPAVEQFF. CDR3 sequence (DNA): TGTGCCAGCAGAGTTAGCGGGGGGCCCGCTGTCGAGCAGTTCTTC.

This clonotype came up many times. The V call is TRBV7-2, the J call TRBJ2-7; D tentatively reads TRBD1 or TRBD2 (6 bases each). This CDR3 region has 15 residues. CDR1 is SGHTA, CDR2 FQGNSA, per germline. Trimming cost V 5 bases and J 3 bases, with 17 bases left between them. The CDR3 DNA sequence: TGTGCCAGCAGCCTCTCGGGGGCGACGGGCTACGAGCAGTACTTC. Protein product: CASSLSGATGYEQYF. Full variable domain (rest looked up from reference TRBV7-2 and TRBJ2-7): GAGVSQSPSNKVTEKGKDVELRCDPISGHTALYWYRQSLGQGLEFLIYFQGNSAPDKSGLPSDRFSAERTGGSVSTLTIQRTQQEDSAVYLCASSLSGATGYEQYFGPGTRLTVT.

This rearrangement joins TRBV2 to TRBJ2-1; tentatively, D is TRBD1 or TRBD2 (5 bases each). Trimming removed 5 bases at V and 7 bases at J, with 15 bases between. CDR1 and CDR2 (germline): SNHLY, FYNNEI. The CDR3 spans 14 residues. The CDR3 loop reads CASSRDQTVNEQFF. The CDR3 region has the DNA TGTGCCAGCAGTAGGGACCAGACCGTTAATGAGCAGTTCTTC. Using reference TRBV2 and TRBJ2-1 for the parts outside the CDR3, the full variable domain is EPEVTQTPSHQVTQMGQEVILRCVPISNHLYFYWYRQILGQKVEFLVSFYNNEISEKSEIFDDQFSVERPDGSNFTLKIRSTKLEDSAMYFCASSRDQTVNEQFFGPGTRLTVL.

The CDR3 sequence: CASSLGLTGTGANEQFF. As DNA, the CDR3 is TGCGCCAGCAGCTTGGGCCTAACCGGGACAGGGGCGAATGAGCAGTTCTTC. This sequence joins TRBV5-1 and TRBJ2-1, with 10 bases lining up with TRBD1. CDR3 size: 17 residues. V was pared by 0 bases and J by 7 bases, with 10 bases of the junction left unmatched. Germline V gene lookup returns CDR1 SGHRS and CDR2 YFSETQ.